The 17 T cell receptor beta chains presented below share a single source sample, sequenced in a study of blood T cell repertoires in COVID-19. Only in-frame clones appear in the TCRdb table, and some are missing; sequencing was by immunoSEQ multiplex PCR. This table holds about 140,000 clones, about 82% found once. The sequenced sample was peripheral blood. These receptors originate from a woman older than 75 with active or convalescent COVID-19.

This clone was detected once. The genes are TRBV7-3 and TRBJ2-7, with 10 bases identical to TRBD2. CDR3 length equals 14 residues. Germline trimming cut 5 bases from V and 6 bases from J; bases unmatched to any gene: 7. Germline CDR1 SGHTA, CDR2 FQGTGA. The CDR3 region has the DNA TGTGCCAGCAGCATGCTAGCGGGGGAAGGCGAGCAGTACTTC. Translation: CASSMLAGEGEQYF.

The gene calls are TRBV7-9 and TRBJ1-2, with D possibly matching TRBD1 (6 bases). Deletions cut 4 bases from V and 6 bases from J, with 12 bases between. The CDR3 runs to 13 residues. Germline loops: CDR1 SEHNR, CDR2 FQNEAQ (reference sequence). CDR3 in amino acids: CASSSGEGDGYTF. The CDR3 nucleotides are TGTGCCAGCAGCTCGGGGGAGGGGGATGGCTACACCTTC.

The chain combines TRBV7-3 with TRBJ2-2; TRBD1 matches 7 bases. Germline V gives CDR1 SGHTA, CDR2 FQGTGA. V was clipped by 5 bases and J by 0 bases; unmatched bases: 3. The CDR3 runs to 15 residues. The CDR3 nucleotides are TGTGCCAGCAGCGCTCAGGGGGCGAACACCGGGGAGCTGTTTTTT. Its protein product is CASSAQGANTGELFF. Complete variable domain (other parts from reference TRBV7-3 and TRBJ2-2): GAGVSQTPSNKVTEKGKYVELRCDPISGHTALYWYRQSLGQGPEFLIYFQGTGAADDSGLPNDRFFAVRPEGSVSTLKIQRTERGDSAVYLCASSAQGANTGELFFGEGSRLTVL.

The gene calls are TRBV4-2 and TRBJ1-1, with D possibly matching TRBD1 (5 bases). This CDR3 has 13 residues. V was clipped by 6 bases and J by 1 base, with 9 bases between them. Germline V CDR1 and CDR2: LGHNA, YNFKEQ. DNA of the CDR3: TGTGCCAGCAGAAGGGGAGGGAACACTGAAGCTTTCTTT. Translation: CASRRGGNTEAFF.

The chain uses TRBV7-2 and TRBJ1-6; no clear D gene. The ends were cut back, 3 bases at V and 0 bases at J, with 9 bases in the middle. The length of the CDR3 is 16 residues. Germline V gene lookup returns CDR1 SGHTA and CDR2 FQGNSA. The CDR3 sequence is CASSLQQSSYNSPLHF. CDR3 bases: TGTGCCAGCAGCTTGCAACAGAGCTCCTATAATTCACCCCTCCACTTT.

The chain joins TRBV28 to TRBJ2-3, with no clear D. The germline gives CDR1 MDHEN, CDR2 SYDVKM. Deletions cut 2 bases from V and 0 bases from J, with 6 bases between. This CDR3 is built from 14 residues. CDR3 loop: CASSLPPSTDTQYF. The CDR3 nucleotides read TGTGCCAGCAGTTTACCCCCTAGCACAGATACGCAGTATTTT. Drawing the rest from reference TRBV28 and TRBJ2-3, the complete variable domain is DVKVTQSSRYLVKRTGEKVFLECVQDMDHENMFWYRQDPGLGLRLIYFSYDVKMKEKGDIPEGYSVSREKKERFSLILESASTNQTSMYLCASSLPPSTDTQYFGPGTRLTVL.

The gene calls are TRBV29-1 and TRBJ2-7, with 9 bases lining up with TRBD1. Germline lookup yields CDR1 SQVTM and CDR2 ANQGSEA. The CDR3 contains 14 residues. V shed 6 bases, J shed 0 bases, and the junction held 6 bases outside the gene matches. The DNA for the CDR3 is TGCAGCGTCACCGGACAGGGGTCCTCCTACGAGCAGTACTTC. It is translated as CSVTGQGSSYEQYF.

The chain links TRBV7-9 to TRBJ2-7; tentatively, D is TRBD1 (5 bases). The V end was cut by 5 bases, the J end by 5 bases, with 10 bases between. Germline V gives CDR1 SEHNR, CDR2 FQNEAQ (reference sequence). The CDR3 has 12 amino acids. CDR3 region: CASSPRDHEQYF. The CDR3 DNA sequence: TGTGCCAGCAGCCCCAGGGATCACGAGCAGTACTTC.

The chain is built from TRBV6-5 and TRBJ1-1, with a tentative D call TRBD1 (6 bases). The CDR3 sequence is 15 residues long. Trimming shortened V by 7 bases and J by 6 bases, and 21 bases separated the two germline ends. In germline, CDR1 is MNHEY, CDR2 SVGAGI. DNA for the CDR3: TGTGCCAGCATTCTGGCCCGGGACACAGGCTCTGAAGCTTTCTTT. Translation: CASILARDTGSEAFF.

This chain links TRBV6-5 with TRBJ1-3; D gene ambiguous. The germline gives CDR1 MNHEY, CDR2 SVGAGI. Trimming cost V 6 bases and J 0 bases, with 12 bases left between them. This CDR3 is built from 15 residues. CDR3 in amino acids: CASRTTKSSGNTIYF. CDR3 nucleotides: TGTGCCAGCAGAACGACAAAGAGCTCTGGAAACACCATATATTTT.

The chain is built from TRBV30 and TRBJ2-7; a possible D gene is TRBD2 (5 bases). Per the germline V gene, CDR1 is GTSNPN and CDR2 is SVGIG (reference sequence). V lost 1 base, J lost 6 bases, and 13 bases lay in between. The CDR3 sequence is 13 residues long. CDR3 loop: CAWSALSGSEQYF. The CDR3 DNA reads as TGTGCCTGGAGTGCCTTGTCTGGGAGCGAGCAGTACTTC.

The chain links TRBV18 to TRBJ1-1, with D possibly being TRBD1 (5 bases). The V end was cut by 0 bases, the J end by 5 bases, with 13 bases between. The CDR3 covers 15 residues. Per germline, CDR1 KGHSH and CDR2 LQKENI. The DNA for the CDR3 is TGTGCCAGCTCACCACCCAGGGTGGGGTGGACTGAAGCTTTCTTT. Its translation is CASSPPRVGWTEAFF.

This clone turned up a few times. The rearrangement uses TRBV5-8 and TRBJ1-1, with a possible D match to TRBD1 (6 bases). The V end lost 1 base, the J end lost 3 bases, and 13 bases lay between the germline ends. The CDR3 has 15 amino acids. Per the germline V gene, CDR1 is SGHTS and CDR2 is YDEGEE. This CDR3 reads CASSLTGTSDTEAFF. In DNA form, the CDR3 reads TGTGCCAGCAGCTTGACTGGGACATCTGACACTGAAGCTTTCTTT. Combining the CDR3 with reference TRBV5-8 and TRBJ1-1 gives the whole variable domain EAGVTQSPTHLIKTRGQQATLRCSPISGHTSVYWYQQALGLGLQFLLWYDEGEERNRGNFPPRFSGRQFPNYSSELNVNALELEDSALYLCASSLTGTSDTEAFFGQGTRLTVV.

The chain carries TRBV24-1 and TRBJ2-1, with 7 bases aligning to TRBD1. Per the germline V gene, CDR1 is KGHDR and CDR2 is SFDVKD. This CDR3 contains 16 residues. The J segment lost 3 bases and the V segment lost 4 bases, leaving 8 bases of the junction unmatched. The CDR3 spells CATSDRTGKSYNEQFF. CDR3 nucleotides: TGTGCCACCAGTGACCGGACAGGTAAAAGCTACAATGAGCAGTTCTTC.

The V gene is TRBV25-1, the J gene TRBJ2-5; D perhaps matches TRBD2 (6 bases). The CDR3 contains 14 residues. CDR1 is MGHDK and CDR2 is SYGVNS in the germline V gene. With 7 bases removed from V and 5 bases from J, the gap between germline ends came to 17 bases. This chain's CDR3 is CASTSAAGGETQYF. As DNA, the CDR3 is TGTGCCAGCACCAGCGCAGCTGGGGGGGAGACCCAGTACTTC. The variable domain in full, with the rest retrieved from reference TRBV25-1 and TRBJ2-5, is EADIYQTPRYLVIGTGKKITLECSQTMGHDKMYWYQQDPGMELHLIHYSYGVNSTEKGDLSSESTVSRIRTEHFPLTLESARPSHTSQYLCASTSAAGGETQYFGPGTRLLVL.

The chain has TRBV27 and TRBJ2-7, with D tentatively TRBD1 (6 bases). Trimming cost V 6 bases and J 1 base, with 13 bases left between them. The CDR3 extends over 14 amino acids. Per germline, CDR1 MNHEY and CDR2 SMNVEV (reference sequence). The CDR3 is CASRGTGSSYEQYF. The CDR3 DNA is TGTGCCAGCAGGGGTACAGGGTCGTCCTACGAGCAGTACTTC.

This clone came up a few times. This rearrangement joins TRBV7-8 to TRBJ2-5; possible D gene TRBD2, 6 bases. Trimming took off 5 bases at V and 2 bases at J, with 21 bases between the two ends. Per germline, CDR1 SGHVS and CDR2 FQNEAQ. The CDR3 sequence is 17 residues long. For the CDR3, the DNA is TGTGCCAGCAGCCCCAGGGCCCCCCTCGGAGGGCAAGAGACCCAGTACTTC. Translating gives CASSPRAPLGGQETQYF. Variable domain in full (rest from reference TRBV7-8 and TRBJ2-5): GAGVSQSPRYKVAKRGQDVALRCDPISGHVSLFWYQQALGQGPEFLTYFQNEAQLDKSGLPSDRFFAERPEGSVSTLKIQRTQQEDSAVYLCASSPRAPLGGQETQYFGPGTRLLVL.